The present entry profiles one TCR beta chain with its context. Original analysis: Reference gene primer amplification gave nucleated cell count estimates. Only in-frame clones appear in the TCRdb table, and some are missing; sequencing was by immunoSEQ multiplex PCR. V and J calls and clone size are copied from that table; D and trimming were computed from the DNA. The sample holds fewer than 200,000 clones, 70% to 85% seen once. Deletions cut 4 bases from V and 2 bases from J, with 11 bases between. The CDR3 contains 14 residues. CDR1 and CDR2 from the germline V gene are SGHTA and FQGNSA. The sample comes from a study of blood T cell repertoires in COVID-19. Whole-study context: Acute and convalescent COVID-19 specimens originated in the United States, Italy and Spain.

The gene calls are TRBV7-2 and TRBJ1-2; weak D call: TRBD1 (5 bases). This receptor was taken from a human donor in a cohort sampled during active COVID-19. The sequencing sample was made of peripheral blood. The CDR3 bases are TGTGCCAGCAGCTCAAACGACAGAAACTATGGCTACACCTTC. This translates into CASSSNDRNYGYTF.